One and the same sample provided the 5 T cell receptor beta chains below, sequenced in a study of T cells in Graves' hyperthyroidism and ophthalmopathy (dated by TCRdb to the late 2010s). Libraries were made using multiplex PCR. Sequenced on an Illumina HiSeq 2000. The TCR beta CDR3 regions were amplified from RNA transcripts. The first round of RT-PCR for the TCR CDR3 was performed with the HTBI primer set and the Qiagen OneStep RT-PCR kit. TCRdb's own reprocessing of the public reads used fastp at Q25 and MiXCR and kept productive beta chains. When rows share a CDR3 protein, they turn into one entry using the most common DNA and genes. This sample comprises about 600,000 distinct CDR3 sequences, 16% of them detected only once. About 3.5% of the sample is held by the ten biggest clonotypes. What was sequenced was blood. All receptors derive from a woman between 40 and 50 years old with Graves' ophthalmopathy.

The chain uses TRBV4-2 and TRBJ1-3; unclear D gene. CDR3 length: 18 amino acids. Trimming shortened V by 0 bases and J by 0 bases, and 15 bases separated the two germline ends. Germline CDR1 is LGHNA and CDR2 is YNFKEQ. CDR3 nucleotides: TGTGCCAGCAGCCAAGATAGCCGGGCCACCAGCTCTGGAAACACCATATATTTT. Translation: CASSQDSRATSSGNTIYF.

The count of this clonotype is one. A much bigger clone sits one base away, suggesting this may be a read error. V usage is TRBV11-2 and J usage is TRBJ1-6; TRBD1 might be the D (5 bases). Per the germline V gene, CDR1 is SGHAT and CDR2 is FQNNGV. This CDR3 comprises 16 residues. The V and J ends lost 2 bases and 8 bases respectively, with 16 bases between them. CDR3 nucleotides: TGTGCCAGCAGCTTAATTTGGGACCAAACCGATTCACCCCTCCACTTT. The encoded protein is CASSLIWDQTDSPLHF.

This clonotype was detected many times. The rearrangement joins TRBV5-1 to TRBJ1-2; D remains ambiguous. V gave up 0 bases and J gave up 5 bases, with 11 bases separating them. The CDR3 is made up of 14 amino acids. CDR1 is SGHRS and CDR2 is YFSETQ in the germline V gene. The CDR3 here is CASSLAQEAYGYTF. The DNA for the CDR3 is TGCGCCAGCAGCTTGGCCCAGGAGGCGTATGGCTACACCTTC.

V usage is TRBV5-1 and J usage is TRBJ2-1, with D tentatively TRBD1 (5 bases). The germline gives CDR1 SGHRS, CDR2 YFSETQ. V shed 0 bases and J shed 6 bases, with 16 bases lying between them. The CDR3 extends over 16 amino acids. The CDR3 DNA is TGCGCCAGCAGCTTGGACTACTCAGATGGGGCCAATGAGCAGTTCTTC. It codes for CASSLDYSDGANEQFF. Complete variable domain (other parts from reference TRBV5-1 and TRBJ2-1): KAGVTQTPRYLIKTRGQQVTLSCSPISGHRSVSWYQQTPGQGLQFLFEYFSETQRNKGNFPGRFSGRQFSNSRSEMNVSTLELGDSALYLCASSLDYSDGANEQFFGPGTRLTVL.

This clonotype has a count of ten or more. This chain connects TRBV12-3 or TRBV12-4 to TRBJ2-2, with 8 bases lining up with TRBD1. The CDR3 has 16 amino acids. Trimming cost V 4 bases and J 3 bases; bases outside gene matches: 7. CDR3 in amino acids: CASSSFDRGHTGELFF. Here the CDR3 DNA reads TGTGCCAGCAGTTCGTTCGACAGGGGTCACACCGGGGAGCTGTTTTTT.